Listed below are T cell receptor beta chains from one sample, sequenced in a study of cytomegalovirus exposure and HLA in healthy donors. Sequencing used immunoSEQ multiplex PCR; TCRdb keeps in-frame clones, though not all of them. This sample yields roughly 120,000 clones, of which roughly 82% are seen a single time; about 11% belongs to the top ten. Sequenced: PBMCs. The receptors derive from a male donor in good health and CMV-seropositive. CDR3s include the opening cysteine and the closing phenylalanine or tryptophan. A D gene is named only where the DNA matches it firmly. Some rows mark clone size as missing; the rest say once, few, many or name a class of expanded clone.

CDR3nt: TGTGCCAGCAGTAACGAGGGACAGGGAACAGATACGCAGTATTTT
CDR3aa: CASSNEGQGTDTQYF
v_gene: TRBV25-1
j_gene: TRBJ2-3
abundance: .
d_gene: TRBD1

CDR3nt: TGCGCCAGCAGCTTGACGTCTAGCGGGAGGAACGAGCAGTACTTC
CDR3aa: CASSLTSSGRNEQYF
v_gene: TRBV5-1
j_gene: TRBJ2-7
abundance: .
d_gene: TRBD2

CDR3nt: TGCGCCAGCAGCCACAACAGGGACAGGGGATCGTCCTACGAGCAGTACTTC
CDR3aa: CASSHNRDRGSSYEQYF
v_gene: TRBV4-3
j_gene: TRBJ2-7
abundance: .
d_gene: TRBD1

CDR3nt: TGTGCCAGCAGCTCCGCGGACAACCAAGAGACCCAGTACTTC
CDR3aa: CASSSADNQETQYF
v_gene: TRBV11-2
j_gene: TRBJ2-5
abundance: .
d_gene: .

CDR3nt: TGTGCCAGTAGTATGGGCGGGGGGTCCGAATATCAGCCCCAGCATTTT
CDR3aa: CASSMGGGSEYQPQHF
v_gene: TRBV19
j_gene: TRBJ1-5
abundance: .
d_gene: .

CDR3nt: TGTGCCATCAGTGAGTCGGGACAGGGGCTCTACGAGCAGTACTTC
CDR3aa: CAISESGQGLYEQYF
v_gene: TRBV10-3
j_gene: TRBJ2-7
abundance: once
d_gene: TRBD1

CDR3nt: TGTGCCAGCAGTTACTCGATTCTGGACAGGGGGCAATACGAGCAGTACTTC
CDR3aa: CASSYSILDRGQYEQYF
v_gene: TRBV27
j_gene: TRBJ2-7
abundance: few
d_gene: TRBD1

CDR3nt: TGCGCCAGCAGCCCTCAACCGGGACAGAACACCGGGGAGCTGTTTTTT
CDR3aa: CASSPQPGQNTGELFF
v_gene: TRBV4-1
j_gene: TRBJ2-2
abundance: .
d_gene: .

CDR3nt: TGTGCCAGCAAATTAGCGGGAGGGAGCTCCTACGAGCAGTACTTC
CDR3aa: CASKLAGGSSYEQYF
v_gene: TRBV7-3
j_gene: TRBJ2-7
abundance: .
d_gene: TRBD2

CDR3nt: TGCGCCAGCAGCCAAGTTACCGGGGTAGGAGAGACCCAGTACTTC
CDR3aa: CASSQVTGVGETQYF
v_gene: TRBV4-3
j_gene: TRBJ2-5
abundance: .
d_gene: .

CDR3nt: TGCAGCGTTGGGACAGGTTCGAACACCGGGGAGCTGTTTTTT
CDR3aa: CSVGTGSNTGELFF
v_gene: TRBV29-1
j_gene: TRBJ2-2
abundance: .
d_gene: TRBD1

CDR3nt: TGTGCCAGCAGCTTGCAGACAGATACCTACGAGCAGTACTTC
CDR3aa: CASSLQTDTYEQYF
v_gene: TRBV5-4
j_gene: TRBJ2-7
abundance: .
d_gene: .

CDR3nt: TGTGCCAGCAGTTACGACAGGGCGCCTGAAGCTTTCTTT
CDR3aa: CASSYDRAPEAFF
v_gene: TRBV6-5
j_gene: TRBJ1-1
abundance: .
d_gene: TRBD1

CDR3nt: TGTGCCACCGGGCAGGGAGGGTACGAGCAGTACTTC
CDR3aa: CATGQGGYEQYF
v_gene: TRBV15
j_gene: TRBJ2-7
abundance: .
d_gene: TRBD2

CDR3nt: TGTGCCAGCAGCGTAGCCAGGGGACAAGGGGCTGGGGCCAACGGCCTGACTTTC
CDR3aa: CASSVARGQGAGANGLTF
v_gene: TRBV9
j_gene: TRBJ2-6
abundance: .
d_gene: .

CDR3nt: TGTGCCAGCAGCCATCTGACTGGGAGGGATGAGCAGTTCTTC
CDR3aa: CASSHLTGRDEQFF
v_gene: TRBV4-2
j_gene: TRBJ2-1
abundance: .
d_gene: TRBD2

CDR3nt: TGTGCCAGCAGCCCAGGGGAGAAGACCCAGTACTTC
CDR3aa: CASSPGEKTQYF
v_gene: TRBV6-5
j_gene: TRBJ2-5
abundance: .
d_gene: .

CDR3nt: TGTGCCAGCAGCTTGGGCCTAGCGGGAAAAGAGACCCAGTACTTC
CDR3aa: CASSLGLAGKETQYF
v_gene: TRBV5-4
j_gene: TRBJ2-5
abundance: once
d_gene: TRBD2

CDR3nt: TGTGCCTGGAATCGGGGAGATCCTACCGATGAGCAGTTCTTC
CDR3aa: CAWNRGDPTDEQFF
v_gene: TRBV30
j_gene: TRBJ2-1
abundance: few
d_gene: .

CDR3nt: TGTGCCAGCTGCGAGTCCCCCTACGAGCAGTACTTC
CDR3aa: CASCESPYEQYF
v_gene: TRBV28
j_gene: TRBJ2-7
abundance: .
d_gene: .

CDR3nt: TGTGCCTGGAGTAGACAAGCCCAAGAGACCCAGTACTTC
CDR3aa: CAWSRQAQETQYF
v_gene: TRBV30
j_gene: TRBJ2-5
abundance: .
d_gene: .

CDR3nt: TGTGCCAGTAGTAGGGGTAGCGGGATATCGGAGACCCAGTACTTC
CDR3aa: CASSRGSGISETQYF
v_gene: TRBV19
j_gene: TRBJ2-5
abundance: .
d_gene: TRBD2

CDR3nt: TGCAGCGTTGCGGGACACTTAGCCACAGATACGCAGTATTTT
CDR3aa: CSVAGHLATDTQYF
v_gene: TRBV29-1
j_gene: TRBJ2-3
abundance: once
d_gene: .

CDR3nt: TGTGCCAGCAGTATAAAGGGGACGGGGACTTATGGCTACACCTTC
CDR3aa: CASSIKGTGTYGYTF
v_gene: TRBV27
j_gene: TRBJ1-2
abundance: .
d_gene: .

CDR3nt: TGTGCCACCAGCAGTCCGGGACTAGCGGAACAACAAGAGACCCAGTACTTC
CDR3aa: CATSSPGLAEQQETQYF
v_gene: TRBV15
j_gene: TRBJ2-5
abundance: .
d_gene: TRBD2

CDR3nt: TGTGCCAGCACCCCGAGTGGGGGGGTGGATGAAAAACTGTTTTTT
CDR3aa: CASTPSGGVDEKLFF
v_gene: TRBV7-9
j_gene: TRBJ1-4
abundance: .
d_gene: .

CDR3nt: TGTGCCAGCAGCCCCGCCCGGTACGCCTCCCACGAGCAGTACTTC
CDR3aa: CASSPARYASHEQYF
v_gene: TRBV9
j_gene: TRBJ2-7
abundance: .
d_gene: .

CDR3nt: TGTGCCAGCAGGACGGACAGGGCGGATACGCAGTATTTT
CDR3aa: CASRTDRADTQYF
v_gene: TRBV6-5
j_gene: TRBJ2-3
abundance: .
d_gene: TRBD1

CDR3nt: TGTGCCAGCAGCCCCGACAGCAATGAGCAGTTCTTC
CDR3aa: CASSPDSNEQFF
v_gene: TRBV28
j_gene: TRBJ2-1
abundance: .
d_gene: .

CDR3nt: TGTGCCTGTCCTAGATCCCCGAACACCGGGGAGCTGTTTTTT
CDR3aa: CACPRSPNTGELFF
v_gene: TRBV30
j_gene: TRBJ2-2
abundance: .
d_gene: .

CDR3nt: TGTGCCAGCAGTCGCCACAGGGTTAACGAGCAGTACTTC
CDR3aa: CASSRHRVNEQYF
v_gene: TRBV27
j_gene: TRBJ2-7
abundance: .
d_gene: .

CDR3nt: TGTGCCAGCAGTTTAAAAACAGGGTGGGCCGAATATTGGGAAAAACTGTTTTTT
CDR3aa: CASSLKTGWAEYWEKLFF
v_gene: TRBV28
j_gene: TRBJ1-4
abundance: .
d_gene: .

CDR3nt: TGTGCCAGCAGCCGCGCCGGGACAGGGAACGAGCAGTACTTC
CDR3aa: CASSRAGTGNEQYF
v_gene: TRBV6-5
j_gene: TRBJ2-7
abundance: once
d_gene: TRBD1

CDR3nt: TGTGCCAGCAGCGACACGTGGGGGGAGGAAAACACCATATATTTT
CDR3aa: CASSDTWGEENTIYF
v_gene: TRBV5-8
j_gene: TRBJ1-3
abundance: few
d_gene: .

CDR3nt: TGCAGCGTTGCCAGGACAGGGGGCGAGCAGTACTTC
CDR3aa: CSVARTGGEQYF
v_gene: TRBV29-1
j_gene: TRBJ2-7
abundance: .
d_gene: TRBD1

CDR3nt: TGTGCCAGCAGCATGACTAGCGGGAACAACGAGCAGTACTTC
CDR3aa: CASSMTSGNNEQYF
v_gene: TRBV11-2
j_gene: TRBJ2-7
abundance: .
d_gene: TRBD2

CDR3nt: TGTGCCAGCAGCTTCCGACTCAACACAGATACGCAGTATTTT
CDR3aa: CASSFRLNTDTQYF
v_gene: TRBV5-8
j_gene: TRBJ2-3
abundance: .
d_gene: .

CDR3nt: TGTGCCAGCAGGAAGGGACATCTCTACGAGCAGTACTTC
CDR3aa: CASRKGHLYEQYF
v_gene: TRBV21-1
j_gene: TRBJ2-7
abundance: .
d_gene: .

CDR3nt: TGTGCCAGCAGTTATGATGGTGCGACCTACGAGCAGTACTTC
CDR3aa: CASSYDGATYEQYF
v_gene: TRBV27
j_gene: TRBJ2-7
abundance: .
d_gene: .

CDR3nt: TGTGCCAGCAGCACTACAACAGGCACCGGGGAGCTGTTTTTT
CDR3aa: CASSTTTGTGELFF
v_gene: TRBV9
j_gene: TRBJ2-2
abundance: .
d_gene: .

CDR3nt: TGTGCCAGCAGTGTAGCGGGATACTACTACGAGCAGTACTTC
CDR3aa: CASSVAGYYYEQYF
v_gene: TRBV27
j_gene: TRBJ2-7
abundance: .
d_gene: TRBD2

CDR3nt: TGTGCCAGCAGCTTAGGGGACAGCCGCAATCAGCCCCAGCATTTT
CDR3aa: CASSLGDSRNQPQHF
v_gene: TRBV7-2
j_gene: TRBJ1-5
abundance: .
d_gene: TRBD1

CDR3nt: TGTGCCAGCAGTACTCCTCTTGGGACCCAGTACTTC
CDR3aa: CASSTPLGTQYF
v_gene: TRBV28
j_gene: TRBJ2-5
abundance: .
d_gene: .

CDR3nt: TGCAGCGTTGTACCTAGGGAGGCTAGCGGGAGAGGAGTGTACAATGAGCAGTTCTTC
CDR3aa: CSVVPREASGRGVYNEQFF
v_gene: TRBV29-1
j_gene: TRBJ2-1
abundance: .
d_gene: TRBD2

CDR3nt: TGTGCCAGCAGCTTTGGTCCCGACAGGCAGTACTTC
CDR3aa: CASSFGPDRQYF
v_gene: TRBV27
j_gene: TRBJ2-5
abundance: .
d_gene: .